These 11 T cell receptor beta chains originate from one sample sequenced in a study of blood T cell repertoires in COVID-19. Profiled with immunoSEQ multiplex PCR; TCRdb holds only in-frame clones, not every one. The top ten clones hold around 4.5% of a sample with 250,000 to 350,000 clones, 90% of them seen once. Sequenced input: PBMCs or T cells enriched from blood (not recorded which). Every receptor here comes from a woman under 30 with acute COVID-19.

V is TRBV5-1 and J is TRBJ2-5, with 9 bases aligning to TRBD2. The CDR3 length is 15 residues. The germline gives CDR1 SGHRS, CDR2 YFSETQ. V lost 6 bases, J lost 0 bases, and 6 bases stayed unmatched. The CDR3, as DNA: TGCGCCAGCACCTCGAGCGGGAGGAACCAAGAGACCCAGTACTTC. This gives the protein CASTSSGRNQETQYF.

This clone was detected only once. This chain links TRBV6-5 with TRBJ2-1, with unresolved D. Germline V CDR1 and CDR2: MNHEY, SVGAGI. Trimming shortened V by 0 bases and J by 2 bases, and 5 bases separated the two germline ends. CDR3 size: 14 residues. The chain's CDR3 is CASSYSPTYNEQFF. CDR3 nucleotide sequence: TGTGCCAGCAGTTACTCTCCTACCTACAATGAGCAGTTCTTC.

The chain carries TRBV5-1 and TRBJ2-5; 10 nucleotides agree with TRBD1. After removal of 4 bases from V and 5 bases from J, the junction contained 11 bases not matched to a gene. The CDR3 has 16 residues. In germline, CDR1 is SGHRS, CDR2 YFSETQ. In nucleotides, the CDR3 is TGCGCCAGCAGCACTTCACCCGGGACAGGGGCGGAGACCCAGTACTTC. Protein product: CASSTSPGTGAETQYF.

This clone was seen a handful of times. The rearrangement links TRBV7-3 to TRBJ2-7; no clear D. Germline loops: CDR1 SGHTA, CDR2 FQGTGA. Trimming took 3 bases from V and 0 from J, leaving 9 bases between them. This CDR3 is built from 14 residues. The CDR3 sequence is CASSFSVISYEQYF. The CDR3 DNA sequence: TGTGCCAGCAGCTTTTCAGTGATCTCCTACGAGCAGTACTTC.

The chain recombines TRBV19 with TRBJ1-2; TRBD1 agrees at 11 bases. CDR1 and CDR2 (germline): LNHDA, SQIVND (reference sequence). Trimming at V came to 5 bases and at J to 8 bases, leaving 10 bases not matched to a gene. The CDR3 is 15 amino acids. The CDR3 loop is CASSPNPGTGGGYTF. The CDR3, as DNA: TGTGCCAGTAGTCCGAATCCCGGGACAGGGGGAGGCTACACCTTC.

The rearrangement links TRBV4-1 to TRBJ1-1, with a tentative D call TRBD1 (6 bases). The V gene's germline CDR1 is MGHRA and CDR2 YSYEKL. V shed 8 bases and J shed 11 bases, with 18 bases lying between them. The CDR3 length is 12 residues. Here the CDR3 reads CASSWGPGGAFF. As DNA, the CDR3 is TGCGCCAGCTCCTGGGGGCCAGGTGGGGCTTTCTTT.

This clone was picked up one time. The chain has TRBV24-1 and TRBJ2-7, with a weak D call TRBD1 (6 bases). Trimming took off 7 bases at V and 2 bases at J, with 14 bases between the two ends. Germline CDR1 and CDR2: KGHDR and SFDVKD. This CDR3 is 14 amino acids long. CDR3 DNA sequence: TGTGCCACCAGCAATACAGGGTTTCCCTACGAGCAGTACTTC. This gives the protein CATSNTGFPYEQYF.

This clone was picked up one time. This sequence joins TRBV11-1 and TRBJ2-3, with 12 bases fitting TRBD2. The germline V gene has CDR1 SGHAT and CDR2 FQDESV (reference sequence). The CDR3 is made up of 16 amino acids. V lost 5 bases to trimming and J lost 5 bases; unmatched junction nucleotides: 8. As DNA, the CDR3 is TGTGCCAGCAGCCCTCGACTAGCGGGAGAGAAAGATACGCAGTATTTT. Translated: CASSPRLAGEKDTQYF.

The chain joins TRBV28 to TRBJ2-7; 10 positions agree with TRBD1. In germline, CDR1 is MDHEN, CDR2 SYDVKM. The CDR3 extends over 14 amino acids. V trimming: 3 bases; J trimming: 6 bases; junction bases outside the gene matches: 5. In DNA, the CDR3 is TGTGCCAGCAGTTTGCATGACAGGGGGCTCGAGCAGTACTTC. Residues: CASSLHDRGLEQYF.

CDR3 amino acids: CASSIDPRTGDTEAFF. The CDR3 nucleotides are TGTGCCAGTAGTATAGATCCGAGGACAGGGGACACTGAAGCTTTCTTT. V and J are TRBV19 and TRBJ1-1, with 9 nucleotides matching TRBD1. The CDR3 has 16 amino acids. CDR1 LNHDA and CDR2 SQIVND come from the germline V gene (reference sequence). V dropped 0 bases and J dropped 3; count of bases not matched to a gene: 5.

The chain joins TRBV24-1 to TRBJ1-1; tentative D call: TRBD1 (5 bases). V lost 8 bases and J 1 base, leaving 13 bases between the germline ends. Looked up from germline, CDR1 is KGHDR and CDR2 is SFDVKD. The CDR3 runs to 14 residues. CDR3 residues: CATTAGPTNTEAFF. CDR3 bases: TGTGCCACCACAGCGGGACCGACGAACACTGAAGCTTTCTTT.